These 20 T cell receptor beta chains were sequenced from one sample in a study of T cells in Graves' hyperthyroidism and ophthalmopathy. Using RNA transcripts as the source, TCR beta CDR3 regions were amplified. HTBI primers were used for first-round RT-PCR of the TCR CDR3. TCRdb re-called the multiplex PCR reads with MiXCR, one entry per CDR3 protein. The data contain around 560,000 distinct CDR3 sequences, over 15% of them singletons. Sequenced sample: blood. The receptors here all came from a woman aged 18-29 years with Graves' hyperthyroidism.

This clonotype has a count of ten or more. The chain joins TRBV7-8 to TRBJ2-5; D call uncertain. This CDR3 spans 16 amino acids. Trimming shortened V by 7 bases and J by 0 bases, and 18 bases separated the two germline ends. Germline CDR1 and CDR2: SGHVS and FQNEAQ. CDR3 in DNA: TGTGCCAGCATCCCTAGACCGGGTGGATACCAAGAGACCCAGTACTTC. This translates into CASIPRPGGYQETQYF.

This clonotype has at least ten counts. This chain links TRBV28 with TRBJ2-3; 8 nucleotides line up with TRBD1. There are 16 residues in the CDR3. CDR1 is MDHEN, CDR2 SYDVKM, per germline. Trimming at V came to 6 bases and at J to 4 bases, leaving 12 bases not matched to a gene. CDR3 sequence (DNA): TGTGCCAGCAGGCGTGACAGGGGATTGGACGCAGATACGCAGTATTTT. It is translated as CASRRDRGLDADTQYF.

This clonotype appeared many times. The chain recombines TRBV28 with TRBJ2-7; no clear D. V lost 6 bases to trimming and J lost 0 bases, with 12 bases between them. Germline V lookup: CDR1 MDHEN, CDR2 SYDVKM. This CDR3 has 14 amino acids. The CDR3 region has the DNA TGTGCCAGCAGGAGCCAACATAGCTCCTACGAGCAGTACTTC. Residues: CASRSQHSSYEQYF.

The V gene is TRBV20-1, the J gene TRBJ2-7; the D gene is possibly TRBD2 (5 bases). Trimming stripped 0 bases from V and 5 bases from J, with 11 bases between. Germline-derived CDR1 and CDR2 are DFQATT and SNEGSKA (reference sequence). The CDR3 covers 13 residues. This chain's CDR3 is CSARDRPSHEQYF. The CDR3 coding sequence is TGCAGTGCTAGAGATCGGCCTAGCCACGAGCAGTACTTC.

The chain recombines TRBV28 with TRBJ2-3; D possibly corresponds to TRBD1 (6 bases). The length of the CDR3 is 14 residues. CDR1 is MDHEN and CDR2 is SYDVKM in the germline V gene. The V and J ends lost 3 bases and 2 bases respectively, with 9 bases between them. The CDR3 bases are TGTGCCAGCAGTTTCACAGGGCCCACAGATACGCAGTATTTT. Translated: CASSFTGPTDTQYF.

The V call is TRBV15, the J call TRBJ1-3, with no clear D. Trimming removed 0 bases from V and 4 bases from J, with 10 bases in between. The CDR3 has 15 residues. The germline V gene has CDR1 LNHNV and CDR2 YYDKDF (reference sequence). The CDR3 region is CATSRDFGKGNTIYF. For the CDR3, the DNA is TGTGCCACCAGCAGAGACTTCGGGAAAGGAAACACCATATATTTT. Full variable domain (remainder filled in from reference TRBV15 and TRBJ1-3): DAMVIQNPRYQVTQFGKPVTLSCSQTLNHNVMYWYQQKSSQAPKLLFHYYDKDFNNEADTPDNFQSRRPNTSFCFLDIRSPGLGDTAMYLCATSRDFGKGNTIYFGEGSWLTVV.

As DNA, the CDR3 is TGCAGTGCTCCGAAGGGGTATAGCAATCAGCCCCAGCATTTT. This sequence encodes CSAPKGYSNQPQHF. The V call is TRBV20-1, the J call TRBJ1-5, with D tentatively TRBD1 (5 bases). V gave up 5 bases and J gave up 0 bases, with 11 bases separating them. Germline CDR1 reads DFQATT; CDR2 reads SNEGSKA (reference sequence). The CDR3 runs 14 residues.

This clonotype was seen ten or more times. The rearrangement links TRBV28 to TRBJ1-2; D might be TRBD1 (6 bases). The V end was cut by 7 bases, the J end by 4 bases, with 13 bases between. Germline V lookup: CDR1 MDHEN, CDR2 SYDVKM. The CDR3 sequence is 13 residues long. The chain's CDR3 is CASTQGGGYGYTF. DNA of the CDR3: TGTGCCAGCACACAGGGAGGAGGCTATGGCTACACCTTC.

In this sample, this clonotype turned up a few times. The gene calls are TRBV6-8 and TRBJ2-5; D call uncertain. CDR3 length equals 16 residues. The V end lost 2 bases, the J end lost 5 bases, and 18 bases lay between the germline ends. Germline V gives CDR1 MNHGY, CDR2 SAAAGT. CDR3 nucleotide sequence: TGTGCCAGCAGTTACCAACGCCTTGAAGATTTGGAGACCCAGTACTTC. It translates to CASSYQRLEDLETQYF.

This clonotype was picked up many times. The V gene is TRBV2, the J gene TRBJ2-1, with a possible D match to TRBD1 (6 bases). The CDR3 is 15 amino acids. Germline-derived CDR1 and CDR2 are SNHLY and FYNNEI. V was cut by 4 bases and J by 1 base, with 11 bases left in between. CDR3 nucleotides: TGTGCCAGCAGTGTCTCAGGGGTATCCTACAATGAGCAGTTCTTC. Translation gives CASSVSGVSYNEQFF.

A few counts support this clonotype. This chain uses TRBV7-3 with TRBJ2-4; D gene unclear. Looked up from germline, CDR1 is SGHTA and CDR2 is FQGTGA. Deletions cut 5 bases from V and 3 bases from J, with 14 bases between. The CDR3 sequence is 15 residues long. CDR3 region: CASSPTAMGKNIQYF. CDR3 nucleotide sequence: TGTGCCAGCAGCCCCACCGCAATGGGCAAAAACATTCAGTACTTC.

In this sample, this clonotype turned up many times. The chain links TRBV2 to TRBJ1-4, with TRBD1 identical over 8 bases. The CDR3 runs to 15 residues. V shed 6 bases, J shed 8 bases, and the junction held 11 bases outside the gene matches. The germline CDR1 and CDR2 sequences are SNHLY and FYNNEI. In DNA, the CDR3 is TGTGCCAGCAGAGGAGACAGGGGAGGTTTCGAAAAACTGTTTTTT. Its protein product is CASRGDRGGFEKLFF.

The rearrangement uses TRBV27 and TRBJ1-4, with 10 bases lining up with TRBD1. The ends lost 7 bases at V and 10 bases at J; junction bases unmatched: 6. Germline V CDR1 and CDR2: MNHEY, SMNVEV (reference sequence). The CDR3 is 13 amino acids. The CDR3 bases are TGTGCCAGCACCGGGACAGGGGTTGGAAAACTGTTTTTT. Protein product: CASTGTGVGKLFF.

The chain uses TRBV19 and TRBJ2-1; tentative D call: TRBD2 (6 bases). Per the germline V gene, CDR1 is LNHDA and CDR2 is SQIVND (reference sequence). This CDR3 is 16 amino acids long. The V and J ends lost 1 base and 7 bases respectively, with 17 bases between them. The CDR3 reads CASSIGTGDAGNEQFF. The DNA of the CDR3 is TGTGCCAGTAGTATAGGGACGGGGGACGCTGGGAATGAGCAGTTCTTC.

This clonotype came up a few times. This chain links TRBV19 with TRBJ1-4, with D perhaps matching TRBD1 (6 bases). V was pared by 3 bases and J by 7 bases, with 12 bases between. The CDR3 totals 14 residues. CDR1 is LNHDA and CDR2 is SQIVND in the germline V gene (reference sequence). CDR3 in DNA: TGTGCCAGTAGTATCGGGGGAGGGGGTGAAAAACTGTTTTTT. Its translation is CASSIGGGGEKLFF.

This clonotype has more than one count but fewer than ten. The CDR3 coding sequence is TGCGCCAGCAGCTTGGCCGGGGCTCAGAACTATGGCTACACCTTC. Translating it yields CASSLAGAQNYGYTF. The gene calls are TRBV5-1 and TRBJ1-2; D is perhaps TRBD1 (5 bases). There are 15 residues in the CDR3. Trimming took off 0 bases at V and 2 bases at J, with 11 bases between the two ends. Germline CDR1 and CDR2: SGHRS and YFSETQ.

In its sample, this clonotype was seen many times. The CDR3 protein is CASSPTGVIPIISPLHF. The CDR3 DNA sequence: TGTGCCAGCAGTCCCACAGGGGTTATCCCTATAATTTCACCCCTCCACTTT. The chain joins TRBV27 to TRBJ1-6; 7 nucleotides agree with TRBD1. Germline V gene sequence: CDR1 MNHEY, CDR2 SMNVEV (reference sequence). V gave up 5 bases and J gave up 9 bases; unmatched junction bases: 16. The CDR3 extends over 17 amino acids.

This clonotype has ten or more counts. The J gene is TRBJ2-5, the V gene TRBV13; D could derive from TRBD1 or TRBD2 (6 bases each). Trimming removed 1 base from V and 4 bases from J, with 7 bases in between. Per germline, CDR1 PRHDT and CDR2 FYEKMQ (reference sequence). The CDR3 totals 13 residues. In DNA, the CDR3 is TGTGCCAGCAGCTTAGAGGGGGGAGAGACCCAGTACTTC. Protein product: CASSLEGGETQYF.

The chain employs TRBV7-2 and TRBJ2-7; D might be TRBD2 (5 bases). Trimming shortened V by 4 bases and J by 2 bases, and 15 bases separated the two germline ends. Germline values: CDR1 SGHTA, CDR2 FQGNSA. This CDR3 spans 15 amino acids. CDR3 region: CASSWVGAATYEQYF. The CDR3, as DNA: TGTGCCAGCAGCTGGGTCGGAGCGGCGACCTACGAGCAGTACTTC. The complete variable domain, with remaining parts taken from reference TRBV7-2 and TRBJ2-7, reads GAGVSQSPSNKVTEKGKDVELRCDPISGHTALYWYRQSLGQGLEFLIYFQGNSAPDKSGLPSDRFSAERTGGSVSTLTIQRTQQEDSAVYLCASSWVGAATYEQYFGPGTRLTVT.

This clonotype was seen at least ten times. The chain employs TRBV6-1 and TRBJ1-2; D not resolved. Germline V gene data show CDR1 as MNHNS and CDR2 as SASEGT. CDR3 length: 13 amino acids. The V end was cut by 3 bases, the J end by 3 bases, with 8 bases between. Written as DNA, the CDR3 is TGTGCCAGCAGTGACCCAGAAGACTATGGCTACACCTTC. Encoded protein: CASSDPEDYGYTF.